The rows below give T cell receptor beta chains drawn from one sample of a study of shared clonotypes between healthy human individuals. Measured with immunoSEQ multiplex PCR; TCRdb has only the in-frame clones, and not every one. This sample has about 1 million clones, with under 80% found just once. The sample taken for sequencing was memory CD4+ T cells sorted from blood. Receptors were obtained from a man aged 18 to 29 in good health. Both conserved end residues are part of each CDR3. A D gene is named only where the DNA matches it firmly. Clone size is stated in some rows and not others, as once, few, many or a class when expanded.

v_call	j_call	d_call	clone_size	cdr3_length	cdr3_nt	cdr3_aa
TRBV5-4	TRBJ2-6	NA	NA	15	TGTGCCAGCAGCTTGGACACGCAAGGGGCCAACGTCCTGACTTTC	CASSLDTQGANVLTF
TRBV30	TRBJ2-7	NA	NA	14	TGTGCCTGGGGGGAACAGGGTGGCACCTACGAGCAGTACTTC	CAWGEQGGTYEQYF
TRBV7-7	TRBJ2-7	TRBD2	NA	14	TGTGCTAGCAGCCCGACTAGCGGGGGGGCGGAGCAGTACTTC	CASSPTSGGAEQYF
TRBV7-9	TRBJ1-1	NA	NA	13	TGTGCCAGCAGCTTCGGGGTCCTCCCTGAAGCTTTCTTT	CASSFGVLPEAFF
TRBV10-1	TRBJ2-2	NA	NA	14	TGCGCCAGCAGTCGGGACCGGGGGACCGGGGAGCTGTTTTTT	CASSRDRGTGELFF
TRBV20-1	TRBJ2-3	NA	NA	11	TGCAGTGCCTTAGCGCGAGATACGCAGTATTTT	CSALARDTQYF
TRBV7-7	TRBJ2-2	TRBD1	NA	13	TGTGCTAGCAGCCCGGACAGGGGTGGGGAGCTGTTTTTT	CASSPDRGGELFF
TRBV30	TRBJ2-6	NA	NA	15	TGTGCCTGGAGTGGTGGCAGGGCTGGGGCCAACGTCCTGACTTTC	CAWSGGRAGANVLTF
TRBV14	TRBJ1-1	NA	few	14	TGTGCCAGCAGCCACCGGGGGGGAGCACTTGAAGCTTTCTTT	CASSHRGGALEAFF
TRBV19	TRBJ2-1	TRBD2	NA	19	TGTGCCAGTAAGGATAGGGCTAGCGGGAGATCCCCGGGCTGGGATGAGCAGTTCTTC	CASKDRASGRSPGWDEQFF
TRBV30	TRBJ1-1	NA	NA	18	TGTGCCTGGAGTGTACTAGGGCAGGGTCGGCAGAGGAACACTGAAGCTTTCTTT	CAWSVLGQGRQRNTEAFF
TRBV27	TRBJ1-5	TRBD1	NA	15	TGTGCCAGCAGTCACGGACAGGGACCCAATCAGCCCCAGCATTTT	CASSHGQGPNQPQHF
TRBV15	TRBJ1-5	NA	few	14	TGTGCCACCAGCCTAGGCGGATACAATCAGCCCCAGCATTTT	CATSLGGYNQPQHF
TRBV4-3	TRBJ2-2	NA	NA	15	TGCGCCAGCAGCCAAGATAGAGGAGGGAACGGGGAGCTGTTTTTT	CASSQDRGGNGELFF
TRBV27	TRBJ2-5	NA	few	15	TGTGCCAGCAGTTTAGGGAACAGGGGGGGGGAGACCCAGTACTTC	CASSLGNRGGETQYF
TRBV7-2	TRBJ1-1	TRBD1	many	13	TGTGCCAGCAGCTTAAGACAGGGTCTTGAAGCTTTCTTT	CASSLRQGLEAFF
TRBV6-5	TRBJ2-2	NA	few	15	TGTGCCAGCAGTTACGGGGGACAAAGATCCGGGGAGCTGTTTTTT	CASSYGGQRSGELFF
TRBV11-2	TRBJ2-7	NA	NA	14	TGTGCCAGCAGCTCTAACAGGAACTCCTACGAGCAGTACTTC	CASSSNRNSYEQYF
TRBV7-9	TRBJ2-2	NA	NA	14	TGTGCCAGCCGGGGCTCGAGGAACACCGGGGAGCTGTTTTTT	CASRGSRNTGELFF
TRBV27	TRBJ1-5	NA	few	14	TGTGCCAGCAAGGTGGGATCGGGCAATCAGCCCCAGCATTTT	CASKVGSGNQPQHF
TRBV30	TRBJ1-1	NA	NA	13	TGTGCCTGGGGCGCAAAGGGGAACACTGAAGCTTTCTTT	CAWGAKGNTEAFF
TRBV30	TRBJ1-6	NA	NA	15	TGTGCCTGTTCCTTTGGAGGCAGCTATAATTCACCCCTCCACTTT	CACSFGGSYNSPLHF
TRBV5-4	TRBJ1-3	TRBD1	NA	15	TGTGCCAGCAGCTTACAGGGGGCGACCGGAAACACCATATATTTT	CASSLQGATGNTIYF
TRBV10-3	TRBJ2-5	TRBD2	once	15	TGTGCCATCAGTGAGTCCGGGACTAGCCGGGAGACCCAGTACTTC	CAISESGTSRETQYF
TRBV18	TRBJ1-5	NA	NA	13	TGTGCCAGCGCCAGGGCTAGCAATCAGCCCCAGCATTTT	CASARASNQPQHF
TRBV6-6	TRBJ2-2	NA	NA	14	TGTGCCAGCGAGGGGCCGACGAGAACCGGGGAGCTGTTTTTT	CASEGPTRTGELFF
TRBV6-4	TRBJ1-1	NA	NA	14	TGTGCCAGCAGGGAACAGGGAGTGAACACTGAAGCTTTCTTT	CASREQGVNTEAFF
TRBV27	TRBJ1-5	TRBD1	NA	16	TGTGCCAGCAGTACCACTGGGACAGGAGGAGCCCAGCCCCAGCATTTT	CASSTTGTGGAQPQHF
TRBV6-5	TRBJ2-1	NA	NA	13	TGTGCCAGCAGTTACTCTCAGGCCGGAGAGCAGTTCTTC	CASSYSQAGEQFF
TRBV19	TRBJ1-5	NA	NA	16	TGTGCCAGTAGTATGGGAGGGCAGCCTTCCAATCAGCCCCAGCATTTT	CASSMGGQPSNQPQHF
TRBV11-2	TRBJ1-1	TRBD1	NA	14	TGTGCCAGCAGCTTAGGAGGGGGCCAGGGTGAAGCTTTCTTT	CASSLGGGQGEAFF
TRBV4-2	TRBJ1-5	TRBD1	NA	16	TGTGCCAGCAGCCAAGAGGGACAGGGGACCGATCAGCCCCAGCATTTT	CASSQEGQGTDQPQHF
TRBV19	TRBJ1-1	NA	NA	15	TGTGCCAGTAGGGACCCGGGACAAGAAAACACTGAAGCTTTCTTT	CASRDPGQENTEAFF
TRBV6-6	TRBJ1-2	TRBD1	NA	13	TGTGCCAGCAGTTCCGGGACAGACTATGGCTACACCTTC	CASSSGTDYGYTF
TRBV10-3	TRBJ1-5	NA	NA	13	TGTGCCATCAGTGAGTCCAGGAGCCAGCCCCAGCATTTT	CAISESRSQPQHF
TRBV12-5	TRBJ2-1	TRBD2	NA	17	TGTGCTAGTGGACCCTATACCGGGACTAGCGGGAGGAATGAGCAGTTCTTC	CASGPYTGTSGRNEQFF
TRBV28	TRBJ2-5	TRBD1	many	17	TGTGCCAGCAGTTTATGGGCCGGGCAGGGGGACCAAGAGACCCAGTACTTC	CASSLWAGQGDQETQYF
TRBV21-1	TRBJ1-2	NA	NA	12	TGTGCCAGCAGCAAAGTGAGCTATGGCTACACCTTC	CASSKVSYGYTF
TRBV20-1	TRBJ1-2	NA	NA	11	TGCAGTGCTAGAATTGCAAGGGTGAGCACCTTC	CSARIARVSTF
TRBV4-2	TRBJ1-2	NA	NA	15	TGTGCCAGCAGCCAGGCGTCCCAGAGCGATTATGGCTACACCTTC	CASSQASQSDYGYTF
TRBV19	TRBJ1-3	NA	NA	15	TGTGCCAGTAGTCCTCCACGGGGGCCCGGAGTCGCCATATATTTT	CASSPPRGPGVAIYF